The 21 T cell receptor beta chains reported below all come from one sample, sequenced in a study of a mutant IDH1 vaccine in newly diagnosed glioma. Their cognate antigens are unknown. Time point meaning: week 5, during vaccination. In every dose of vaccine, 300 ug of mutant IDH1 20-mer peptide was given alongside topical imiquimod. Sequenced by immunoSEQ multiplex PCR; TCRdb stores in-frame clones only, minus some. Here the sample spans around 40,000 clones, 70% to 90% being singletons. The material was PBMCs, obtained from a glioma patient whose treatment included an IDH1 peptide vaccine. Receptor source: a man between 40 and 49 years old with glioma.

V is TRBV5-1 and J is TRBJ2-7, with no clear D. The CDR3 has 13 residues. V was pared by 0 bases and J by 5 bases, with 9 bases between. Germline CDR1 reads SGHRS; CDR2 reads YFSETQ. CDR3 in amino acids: CASSLAPGNEQYF. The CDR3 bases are TGCGCCAGCAGCTTGGCCCCCGGAAACGAGCAGTACTTC.

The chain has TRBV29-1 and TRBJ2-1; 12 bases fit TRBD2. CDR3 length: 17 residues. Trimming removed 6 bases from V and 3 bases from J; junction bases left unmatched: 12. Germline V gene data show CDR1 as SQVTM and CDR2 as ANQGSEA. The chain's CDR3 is CSVSVTASGRVYNEQFF. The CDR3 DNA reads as TGCAGCGTCTCCGTGACAGCTAGCGGGAGGGTCTACAATGAGCAGTTCTTC.

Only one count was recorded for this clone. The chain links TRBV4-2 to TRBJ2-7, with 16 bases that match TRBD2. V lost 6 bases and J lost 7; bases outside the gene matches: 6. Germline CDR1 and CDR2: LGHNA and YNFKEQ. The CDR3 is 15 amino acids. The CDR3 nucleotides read TGTGCCAGCAGAAGGACGGGACTAGCGGGAGGGGAGCAGTACTTC. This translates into CASRRTGLAGGEQYF.

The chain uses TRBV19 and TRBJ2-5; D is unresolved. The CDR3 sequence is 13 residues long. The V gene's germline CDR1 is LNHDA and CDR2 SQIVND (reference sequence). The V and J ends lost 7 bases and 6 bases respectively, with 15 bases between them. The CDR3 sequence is CASNGKGRQTQYF. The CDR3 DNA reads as TGTGCCAGTAATGGAAAGGGCCGGCAGACCCAGTACTTC.

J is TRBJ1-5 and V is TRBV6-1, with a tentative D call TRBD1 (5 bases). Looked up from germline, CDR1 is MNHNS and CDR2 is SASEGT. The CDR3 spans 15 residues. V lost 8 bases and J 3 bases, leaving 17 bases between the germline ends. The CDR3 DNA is TGTGCCAGCGATCTCCAGGGCCACTACAATCAGCCCCAGCATTTT. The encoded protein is CASDLQGHYNQPQHF.

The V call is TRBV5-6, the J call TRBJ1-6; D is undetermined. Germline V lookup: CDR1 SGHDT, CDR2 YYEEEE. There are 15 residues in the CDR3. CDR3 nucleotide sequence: TGTGTCTTCATTGAGGAGCGATCCGGGAGCTCACCCCTCCACTTT. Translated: CVFIEERSGSSPLHF.

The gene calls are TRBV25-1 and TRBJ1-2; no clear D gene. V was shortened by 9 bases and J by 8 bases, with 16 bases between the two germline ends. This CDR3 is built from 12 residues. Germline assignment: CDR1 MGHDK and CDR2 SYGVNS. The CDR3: CARGAGVHGYTF. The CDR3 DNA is TGTGCCAGGGGAGCCGGGGTCCACGGCTACACCTTC.

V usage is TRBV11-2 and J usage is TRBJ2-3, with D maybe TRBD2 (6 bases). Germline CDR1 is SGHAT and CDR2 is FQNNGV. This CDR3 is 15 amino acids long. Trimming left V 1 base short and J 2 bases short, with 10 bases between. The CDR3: CASSLVRGSTDTQYF. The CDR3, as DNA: TGTGCCAGCAGCTTAGTCCGGGGGTCCACAGATACGCAGTATTTT.

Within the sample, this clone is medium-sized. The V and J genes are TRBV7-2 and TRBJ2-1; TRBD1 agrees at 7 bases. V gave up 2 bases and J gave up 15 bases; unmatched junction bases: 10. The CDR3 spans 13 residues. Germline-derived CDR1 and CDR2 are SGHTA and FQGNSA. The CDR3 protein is CASSLSTGSGTFF. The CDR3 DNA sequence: TGTGCCAGCAGCTTATCGACAGGGTCCGGTACGTTCTTC. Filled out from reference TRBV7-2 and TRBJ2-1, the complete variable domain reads GAGVSQSPSNKVTEKGKDVELRCDPISGHTALYWYRQSLGQGLEFLIYFQGNSAPDKSGLPSDRFSAERTGGSVSTLTIQRTQQEDSAVYLCASSLSTGSGTFFGPGTRLTVL.

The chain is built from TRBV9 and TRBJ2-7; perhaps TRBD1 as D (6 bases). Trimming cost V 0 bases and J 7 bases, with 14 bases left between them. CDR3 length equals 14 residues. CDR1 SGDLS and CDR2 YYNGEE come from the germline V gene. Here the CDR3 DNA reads TGTGCCAGCAGCGTAGATGCACAGGGTGGGGAGCAGTACTTC. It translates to CASSVDAQGGEQYF. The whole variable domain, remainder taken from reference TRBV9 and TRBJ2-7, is DSGVTQTPKHLITATGQRVTLRCSPRSGDLSVYWYQQSLDQGLQFLIQYYNGEERAKGNILERFSAQQFPDLHSELNLSSLELGDSALYFCASSVDAQGGEQYFGPGTRLTVT.

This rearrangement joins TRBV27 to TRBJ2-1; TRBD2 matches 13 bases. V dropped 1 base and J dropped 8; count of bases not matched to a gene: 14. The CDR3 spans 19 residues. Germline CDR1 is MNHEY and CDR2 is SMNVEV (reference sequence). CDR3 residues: CASSLLNPGLAGREDEQFF. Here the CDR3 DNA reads TGTGCCAGCAGTTTATTAAACCCGGGACTAGCGGGAAGGGAGGATGAGCAGTTCTTC.

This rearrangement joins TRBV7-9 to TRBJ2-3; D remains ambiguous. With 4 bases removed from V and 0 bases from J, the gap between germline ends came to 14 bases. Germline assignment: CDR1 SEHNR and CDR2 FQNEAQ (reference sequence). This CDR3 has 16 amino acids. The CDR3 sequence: CASSSRPGRSTDTQYF. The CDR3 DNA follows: TGTGCCAGCAGCTCCCGCCCCGGACGTAGCACAGATACGCAGTATTTT.

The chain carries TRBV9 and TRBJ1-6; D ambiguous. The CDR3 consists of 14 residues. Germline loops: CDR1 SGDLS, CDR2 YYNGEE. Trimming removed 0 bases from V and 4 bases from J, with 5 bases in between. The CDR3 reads CASSVAGYNSPLHF. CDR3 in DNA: TGTGCCAGCAGCGTAGCCGGATATAATTCACCCCTCCACTTT.

CDR3 in amino acids: CASSPLGWAVTEAFF. The CDR3 bases are TGTGCCAGCAGTCCCCTTGGGTGGGCGGTGACTGAAGCTTTCTTT. This sequence joins TRBV9 and TRBJ1-1, with D unresolved. CDR1 SGDLS and CDR2 YYNGEE come from the germline V gene. V dropped 5 bases and J dropped 5 bases, with 19 bases sitting between them. This CDR3 is built from 15 residues.

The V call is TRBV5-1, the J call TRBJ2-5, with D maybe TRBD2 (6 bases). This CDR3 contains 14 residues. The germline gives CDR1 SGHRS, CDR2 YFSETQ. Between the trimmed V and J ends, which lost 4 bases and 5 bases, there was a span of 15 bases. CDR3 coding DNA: TGCGCCAGCAGCCCGGAGGGCCGGGGGGAGACCCAGTACTTC. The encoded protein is CASSPEGRGETQYF.

CDR3 region: CASSVTGSKGTEAFF. The DNA of the CDR3 is TGTGCCAGCAGTGTTACAGGGTCGAAAGGCACTGAAGCTTTCTTT. The chain has TRBV9 and TRBJ1-1; a possible D gene is TRBD1 (6 bases). The germline V gene encodes CDR1 SGDLS and CDR2 YYNGEE. V was shortened by 5 bases and J by 4 bases, with 18 bases between the two germline ends. The CDR3 has 15 residues. The variable domain in full, completed from reference TRBV9 and TRBJ1-1, reads DSGVTQTPKHLITATGQRVTLRCSPRSGDLSVYWYQQSLDQGLQFLIQYYNGEERAKGNILERFSAQQFPDLHSELNLSSLELGDSALYFCASSVTGSKGTEAFFGQGTRLTVV.

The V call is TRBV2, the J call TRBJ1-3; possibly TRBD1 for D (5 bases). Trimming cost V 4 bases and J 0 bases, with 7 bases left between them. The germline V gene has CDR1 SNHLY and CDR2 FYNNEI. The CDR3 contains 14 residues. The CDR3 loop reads CASSVGGSGNTIYF. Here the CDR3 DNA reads TGTGCCAGCAGTGTCGGGGGCTCTGGAAACACCATATATTTT.

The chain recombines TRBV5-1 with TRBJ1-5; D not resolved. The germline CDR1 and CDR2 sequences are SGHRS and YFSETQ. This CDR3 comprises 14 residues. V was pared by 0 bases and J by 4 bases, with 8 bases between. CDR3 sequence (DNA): TGCGCCAGCAGCTTGGGGGGTGGGAATCAGCCCCAGCATTTT. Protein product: CASSLGGGNQPQHF.

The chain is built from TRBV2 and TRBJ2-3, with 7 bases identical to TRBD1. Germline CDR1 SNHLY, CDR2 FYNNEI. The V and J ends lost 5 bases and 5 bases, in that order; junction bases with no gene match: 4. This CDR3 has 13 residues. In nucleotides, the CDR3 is TGTGCCAGCAGTCAAGGACAGGAAGATACGCAGTATTTT. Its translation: CASSQGQEDTQYF.

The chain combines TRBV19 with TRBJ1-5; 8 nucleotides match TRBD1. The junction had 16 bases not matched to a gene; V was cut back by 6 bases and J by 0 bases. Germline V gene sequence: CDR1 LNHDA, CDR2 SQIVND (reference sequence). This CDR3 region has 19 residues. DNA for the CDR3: TGTGCCAGTAGAACTCGGGGTGGGACAGGAGGATATAGCAATCAGCCCCAGCATTTT. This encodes CASRTRGGTGGYSNQPQHF.

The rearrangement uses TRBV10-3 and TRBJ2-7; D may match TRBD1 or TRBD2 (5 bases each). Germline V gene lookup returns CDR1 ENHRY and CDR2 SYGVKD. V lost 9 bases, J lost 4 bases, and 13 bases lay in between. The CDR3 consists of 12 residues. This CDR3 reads CAIGTEVYEQYF. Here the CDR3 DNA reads TGTGCCATAGGGACGGAGGTATACGAGCAGTACTTC.